This TCR beta chain was obtained from a study of T cell clonality in common variable immunodeficiency. The CDR3 is 15 amino acids. Germline CDR1 reads MGHDK; CDR2 reads SYGVNS. With 4 bases removed from V and 3 bases from J, the gap between germline ends came to 13 bases. Study-level findings and limits: Authors noted CVID clonality's cause needs subpopulation repertoire sequencing. Patient heterogeneity in the CVID cohort limited correlations between repertoire features and clinical complications.

Measured with immunoSEQ multiplex PCR; TCRdb has only the in-frame clones, and not every one. The profile covers approximately 34,000 clones, none occurring a single time. This clone was picked up a small number of times. As yet, its antigen is unknown. Read coverage stops 3 residues before the CDR3 terminus; the germline J gene supplies the remainder. The clonotype originates from a person between 18 and 69 years old in good health. Material for sequencing was peripheral blood mononuclear cells. This rearrangement joins TRBV25-1 to TRBJ1-5; D perhaps matches TRBD1 (5 bases). CDR3 protein: CASSAQGEDNQPQHF. The CDR3 bases that were read are TGTGCCAGCAGTGCCCAAGGGGAGGACAATCAGCCC.